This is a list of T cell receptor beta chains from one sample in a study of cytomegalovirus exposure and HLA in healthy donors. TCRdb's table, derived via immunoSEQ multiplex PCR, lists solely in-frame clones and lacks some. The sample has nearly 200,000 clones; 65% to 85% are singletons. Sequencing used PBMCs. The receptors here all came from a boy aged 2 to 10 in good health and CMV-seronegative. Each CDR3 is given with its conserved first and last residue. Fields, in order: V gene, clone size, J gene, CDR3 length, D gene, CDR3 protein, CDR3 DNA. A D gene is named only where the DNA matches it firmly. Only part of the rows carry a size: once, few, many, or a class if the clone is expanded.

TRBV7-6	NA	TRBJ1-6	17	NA	CASSASFGAWGDSPLHF	TGTGCCAGCAGCGCCTCTTTCGGGGCTTGGGGGGATTCACCCCTCCACTTT
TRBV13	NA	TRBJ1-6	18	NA	CASSFSRGVISYNSPLHF	TGTGCCAGCAGCTTCTCCAGGGGAGTTATCTCCTATAATTCACCCCTCCACTTT
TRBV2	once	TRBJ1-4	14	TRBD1	CASKRDRTNEKLFF	TGTGCCTCGAAACGGGACAGAACTAATGAAAAACTGTTTTTT
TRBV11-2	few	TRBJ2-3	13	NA	CASRGAPTDTQYF	TGTGCCAGTCGCGGGGCCCCCACAGATACGCAGTATTTT
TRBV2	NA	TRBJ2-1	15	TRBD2	CASRKGLASANEQFF	TGTGCCAGCAGAAAGGGACTAGCCTCGGCCAATGAGCAGTTCTTC
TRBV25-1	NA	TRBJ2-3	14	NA	CASSESGGTDTQYF	TGTGCCAGCAGTGAATCCGGGGGCACAGATACGCAGTATTTT
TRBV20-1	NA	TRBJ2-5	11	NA	CSARVGETQYF	TGCAGTGCTAGGGTCGGAGAGACCCAGTACTTC
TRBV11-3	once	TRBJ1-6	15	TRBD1	CASSLGTGDNSPLHF	TGTGCCAGCAGCTTAGGGACAGGGGATAATTCACCCCTCCACTTT
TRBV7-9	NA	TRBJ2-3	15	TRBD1	CASSLTGLVTDTQYF	TGTGCCAGCAGCCTGACAGGGTTGGTAACAGATACGCAGTATTTT
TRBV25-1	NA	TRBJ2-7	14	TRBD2	CVSSGLAGGYEQYF	TGTGTCAGCAGTGGACTAGCGGGGGGGTACGAGCAGTACTTC
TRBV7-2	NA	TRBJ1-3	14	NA	CASSPDISGNTIYF	TGTGCCAGCAGCCCAGACATCTCTGGAAACACCATATATTTT
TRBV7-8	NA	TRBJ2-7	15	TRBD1	CASSQRQGGSYEQYF	TGTGCCAGCAGCCAAAGACAGGGGGGCTCCTACGAGCAGTACTTC
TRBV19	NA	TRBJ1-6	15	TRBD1	CASSIVYRGNSPLHF	TGTGCCAGTAGTATCGTGTACAGGGGTAATTCACCCCTCCACTTT
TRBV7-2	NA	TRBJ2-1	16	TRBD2	CASSPSGGLLVYGQFF	TGTGCCAGCAGCCCGAGCGGGGGGTTATTAGTTTATGGGCAGTTCTTC
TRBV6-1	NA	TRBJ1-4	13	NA	CASSTGFGEKLFF	TGTGCCAGCAGTACAGGGTTTGGTGAAAAACTGTTTTTT
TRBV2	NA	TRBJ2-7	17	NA	CASSDPLRHNSDYEQYF	TGTGCCAGCAGCGACCCCCTTCGACATAATTCAGACTACGAGCAGTACTTC
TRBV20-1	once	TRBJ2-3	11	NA	CSAFGVETQYF	TGCAGTGCTTTCGGGGTGGAAACGCAGTATTTT
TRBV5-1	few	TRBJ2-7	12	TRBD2	CASRGSGSEQYF	TGCGCCAGCAGGGGCAGCGGGAGCGAGCAGTACTTC
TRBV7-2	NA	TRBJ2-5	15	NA	CASSLVGGFQETQYF	TGTGCCAGCAGCTTAGTCGGGGGTTTCCAAGAGACCCAGTACTTC
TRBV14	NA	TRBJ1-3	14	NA	CASSLSVSGNTIYF	TGTGCCAGCAGCCTGAGCGTATCTGGAAACACCATATATTTT
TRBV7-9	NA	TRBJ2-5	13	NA	CASSSVEARTQYF	TGTGCCAGCAGCTCCGTCGAGGCTAGGACCCAGTACTTC
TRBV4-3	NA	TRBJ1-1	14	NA	CASSRATENTEAFF	TGCGCCAGCAGCCGAGCGACAGAGAACACTGAAGCTTTCTTT
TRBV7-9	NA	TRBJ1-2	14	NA	CASSFGREVSGYTF	TGTGCCAGCAGCTTTGGCAGGGAAGTCTCTGGCTACACCTTC
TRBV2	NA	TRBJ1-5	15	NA	CASNPGKYSNQPQHF	TGTGCCAGCAATCCAGGGAAGTATAGCAATCAGCCCCAGCATTTT
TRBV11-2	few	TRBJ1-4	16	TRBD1	CASSFSEGTANEKLFF	TGTGCCAGCAGCTTCTCCGAGGGGACAGCTAATGAAAAACTGTTTTTT
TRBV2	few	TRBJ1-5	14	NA	CASNPTYSNQPQHF	TGTGCCAGCAACCCAACCTATAGCAATCAGCCCCAGCATTTT
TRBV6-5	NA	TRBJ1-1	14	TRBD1	CASRGTGLNTEAFF	TGTGCCAGCAGGGGGACAGGTTTGAACACTGAAGCTTTCTTT
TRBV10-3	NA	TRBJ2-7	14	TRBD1	CAISPGQGALEQYF	TGTGCCATCAGCCCCGGACAGGGGGCGCTTGAGCAGTACTTC
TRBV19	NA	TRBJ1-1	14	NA	CASSMEGGITEAFF	TGTGCCAGTAGTATGGAGGGAGGGATCACTGAAGCTTTCTTT
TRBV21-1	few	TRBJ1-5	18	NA	CARGAWTPRKSCNQPQHF	TGTGCCAGGGGGGCTTGGACTCCCCGGAAGAGTTGCAATCAGCCCCAGCATTTT
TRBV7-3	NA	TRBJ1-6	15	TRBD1	CASSSGQGMGSPLHF	TGTGCCAGCAGCTCGGGACAGGGAATGGGTTCACCCCTCCACTTT
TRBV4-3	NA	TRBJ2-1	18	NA	CASSQDTRVERRADEQFF	TGCGCCAGCAGCCAAGATACGAGGGTCGAGAGGCGAGCGGATGAGCAGTTCTTC
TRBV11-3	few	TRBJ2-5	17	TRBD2	CASSPGTSGGHQETQYF	TGTGCCAGCAGCCCCGGGACTAGCGGGGGACATCAAGAGACCCAGTACTTC
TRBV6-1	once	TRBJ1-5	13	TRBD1	CASTLDRGQPQHF	TGTGCCAGCACCCTTGACAGGGGACAGCCCCAGCATTTT
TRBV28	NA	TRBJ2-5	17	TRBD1	CASSPARQGLWQETQYF	TGTGCCAGCAGCCCGGCACGACAGGGCTTGTGGCAAGAGACCCAGTACTTC